The clone carrying this T cell receptor beta chain was detected many times. Hyperthyroidism of Graves' type that showed no ophthalmopathy progression within 18 months was stable. PBMCs were collected from an approximately 9.2 ml volume of fresh peripheral blood. This sample stems from a study of T cells in Graves' hyperthyroidism and ophthalmopathy. Germline V gene lookup returns CDR1 MNHNY and CDR2 SVGAGI (reference sequence). The CDR3 extends over 13 amino acids. Trimming pared 0 bases from V and 4 bases from J, leaving 6 bases between. The investigators amplified TCR beta CDR3 regions from RNA transcripts. The HTBI primer set was used in a first-round RT-PCR of the TCR CDR3. TCRdb passed the multiplex PCR reads through MiXCR, listing each CDR3 protein once. The sample has about 400,000 distinct CDR3 sequences, approximately 14% seen once.

This rearrangement joins TRBV6-6 to TRBJ1-2; D not resolved. Sequenced input: blood. The sequence came from a woman between 18 and 30 years old with Graves' hyperthyroidism. The CDR3 loop reads CASSYSQPYGYTF. The CDR3 DNA is TGTGCCAGCAGTTACTCGCAACCCTATGGCTACACCTTC.